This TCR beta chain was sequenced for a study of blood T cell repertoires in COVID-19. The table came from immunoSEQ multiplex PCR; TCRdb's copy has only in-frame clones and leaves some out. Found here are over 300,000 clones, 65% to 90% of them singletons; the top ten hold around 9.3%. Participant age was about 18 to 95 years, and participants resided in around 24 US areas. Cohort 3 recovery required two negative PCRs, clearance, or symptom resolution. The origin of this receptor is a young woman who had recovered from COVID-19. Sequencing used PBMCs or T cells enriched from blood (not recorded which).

Written as DNA, the CDR3 is TGTGCCAGCAGTTCCGGGACAGGGGGCGGGCAGCCCCAGCATTTT. Translated: CASSSGTGGGQPQHF. The V gene is TRBV6-5, the J gene TRBJ1-5; 12 bases are a match to TRBD1. This CDR3 is built from 15 residues. V lost 4 bases and J lost 7; bases outside the gene matches: 5. Germline lookup yields CDR1 MNHEY and CDR2 SVGAGI.